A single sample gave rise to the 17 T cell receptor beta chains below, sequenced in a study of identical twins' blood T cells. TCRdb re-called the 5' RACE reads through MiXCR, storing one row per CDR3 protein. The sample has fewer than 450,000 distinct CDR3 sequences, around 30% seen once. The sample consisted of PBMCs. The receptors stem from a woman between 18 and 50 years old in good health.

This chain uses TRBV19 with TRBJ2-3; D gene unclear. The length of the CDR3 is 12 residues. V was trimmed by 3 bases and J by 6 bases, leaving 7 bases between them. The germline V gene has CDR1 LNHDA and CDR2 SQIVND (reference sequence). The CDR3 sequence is CASSILGDTQYF. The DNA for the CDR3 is TGTGCCAGTAGTATCTTAGGGGATACGCAGTATTTT.

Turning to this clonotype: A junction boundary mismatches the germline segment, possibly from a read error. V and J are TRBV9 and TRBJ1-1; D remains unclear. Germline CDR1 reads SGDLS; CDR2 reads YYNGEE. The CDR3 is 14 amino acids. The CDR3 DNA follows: TGTGCCAGCAGCGTTGCTCCTCTGGGCGCTGAAGCTTTATTT. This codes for CASSVAPLGAEALF. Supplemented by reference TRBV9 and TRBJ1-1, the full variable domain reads DSGVTQTPKHLITATGQRVTLRCSPRSGDLSVYWYQQSLDQGLQFLIQYYNGEERAKGNILERFSAQQFPDLHSELNLSSLELGDSALYFCASSVAPLGAEALFGQGTRLTVV.

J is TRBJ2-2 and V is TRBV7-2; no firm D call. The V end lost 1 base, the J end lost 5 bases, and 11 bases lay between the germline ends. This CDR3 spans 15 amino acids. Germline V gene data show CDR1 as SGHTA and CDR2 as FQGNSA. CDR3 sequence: CASSLGARRTGELFF. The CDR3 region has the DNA TGTGCCAGCAGCTTAGGGGCGAGAAGAACCGGGGAGCTGTTTTTT.

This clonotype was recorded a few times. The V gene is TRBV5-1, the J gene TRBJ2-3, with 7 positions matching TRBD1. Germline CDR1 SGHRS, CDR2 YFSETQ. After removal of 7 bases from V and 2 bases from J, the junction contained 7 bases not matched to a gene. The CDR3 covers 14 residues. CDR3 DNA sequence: TGCGCCAGCGCCCGGGACAGTACCACAGATACGCAGTATTTT. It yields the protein CASARDSTTDTQYF.

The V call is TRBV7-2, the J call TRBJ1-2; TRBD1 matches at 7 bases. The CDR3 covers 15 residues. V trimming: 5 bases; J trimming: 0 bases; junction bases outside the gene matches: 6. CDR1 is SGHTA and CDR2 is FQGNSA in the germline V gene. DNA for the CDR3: TGTGCCAGCAGCGCGCCGACAGGGCCTAACTATGGCTACACCTTC. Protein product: CASSAPTGPNYGYTF. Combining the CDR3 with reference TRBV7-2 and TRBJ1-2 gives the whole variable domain GAGVSQSPSNKVTEKGKDVELRCDPISGHTALYWYRQSLGQGLEFLIYFQGNSAPDKSGLPSDRFSAERTGGSVSTLTIQRTQQEDSAVYLCASSAPTGPNYGYTFGSGTRLTVV.

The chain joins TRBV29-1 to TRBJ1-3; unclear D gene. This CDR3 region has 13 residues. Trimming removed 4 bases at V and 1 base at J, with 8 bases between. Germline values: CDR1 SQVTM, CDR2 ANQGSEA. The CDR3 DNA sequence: TGCAGCGTTGCCTGGGGTTCTGGAAACACCATATATTTT. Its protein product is CSVAWGSGNTIYF.

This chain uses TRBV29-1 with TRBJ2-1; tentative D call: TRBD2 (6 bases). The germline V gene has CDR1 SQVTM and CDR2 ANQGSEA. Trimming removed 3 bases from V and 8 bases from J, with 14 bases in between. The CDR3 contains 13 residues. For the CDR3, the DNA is TGCAGCGTTGAGAGGACGGAGGGGTATGAGCAGTTCTTC. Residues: CSVERTEGYEQFF.

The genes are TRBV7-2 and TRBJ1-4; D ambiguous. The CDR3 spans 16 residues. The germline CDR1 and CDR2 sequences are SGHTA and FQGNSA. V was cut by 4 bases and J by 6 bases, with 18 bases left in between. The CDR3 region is CASSSKPGPPDEKLFF. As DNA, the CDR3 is TGTGCCAGCAGCTCTAAACCCGGACCGCCAGATGAAAAACTGTTTTTT.

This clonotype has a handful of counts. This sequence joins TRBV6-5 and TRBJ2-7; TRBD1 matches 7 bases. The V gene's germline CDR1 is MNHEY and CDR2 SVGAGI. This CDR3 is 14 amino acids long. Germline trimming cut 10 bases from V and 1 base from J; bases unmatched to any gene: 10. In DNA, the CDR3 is TGTGCCACTAAACTGGGACAGCGATCCTACGAGCAGTACTTC. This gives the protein CATKLGQRSYEQYF.

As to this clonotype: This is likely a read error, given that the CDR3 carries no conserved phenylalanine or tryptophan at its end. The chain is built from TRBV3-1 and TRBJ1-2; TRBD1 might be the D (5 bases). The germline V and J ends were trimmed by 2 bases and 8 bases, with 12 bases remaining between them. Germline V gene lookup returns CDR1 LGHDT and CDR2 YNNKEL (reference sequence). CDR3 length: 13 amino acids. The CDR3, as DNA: TGTGCCAGCAGCCAACAGGACAACAGGGGCTACACCCTC. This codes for CASSQQDNRGYTL.

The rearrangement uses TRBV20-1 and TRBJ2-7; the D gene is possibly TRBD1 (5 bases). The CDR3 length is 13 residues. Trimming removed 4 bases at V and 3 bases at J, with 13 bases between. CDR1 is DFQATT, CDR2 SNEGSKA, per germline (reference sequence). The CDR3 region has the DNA TGCAGTGCTAAACATTGGGGCGACTACGAGCAGTACTTC. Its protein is CSAKHWGDYEQYF.

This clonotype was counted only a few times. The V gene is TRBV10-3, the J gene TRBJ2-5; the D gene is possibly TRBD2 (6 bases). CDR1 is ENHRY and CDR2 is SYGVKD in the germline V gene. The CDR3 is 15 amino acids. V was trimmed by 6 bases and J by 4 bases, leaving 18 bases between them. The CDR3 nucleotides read TGTGCCATCAGCGACGAACTAGCAGTAGGAGAGACCCAGTACTTC. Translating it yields CAISDELAVGETQYF.

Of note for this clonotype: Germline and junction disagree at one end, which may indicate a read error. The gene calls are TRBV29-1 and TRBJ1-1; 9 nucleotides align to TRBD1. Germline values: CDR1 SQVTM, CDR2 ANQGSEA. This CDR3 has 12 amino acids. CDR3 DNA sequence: TGTAGCGTTGGATGGGGACAGGGTAAAGCTTTCTTT. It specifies CSVGWGQGKAFF.

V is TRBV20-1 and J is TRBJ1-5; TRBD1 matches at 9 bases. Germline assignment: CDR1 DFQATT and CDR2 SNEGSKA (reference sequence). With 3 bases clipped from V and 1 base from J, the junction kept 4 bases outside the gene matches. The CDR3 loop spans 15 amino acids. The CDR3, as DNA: TGCAGTGCTAGGGGACAGGGTCAGAGCAATCAGCCCCAGCATTTT. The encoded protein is CSARGQGQSNQPQHF.

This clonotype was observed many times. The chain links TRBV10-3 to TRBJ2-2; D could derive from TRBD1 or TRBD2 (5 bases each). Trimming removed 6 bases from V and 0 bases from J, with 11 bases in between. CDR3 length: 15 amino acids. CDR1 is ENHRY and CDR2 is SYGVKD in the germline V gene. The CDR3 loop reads CAISGAVANTGELFF. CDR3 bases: TGTGCCATCAGCGGGGCCGTCGCGAACACCGGGGAGCTGTTTTTT.

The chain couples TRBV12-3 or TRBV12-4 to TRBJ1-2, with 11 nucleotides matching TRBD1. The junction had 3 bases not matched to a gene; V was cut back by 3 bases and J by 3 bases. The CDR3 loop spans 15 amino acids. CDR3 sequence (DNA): TGTGCCAGCAGTTTGAGGGGACAGGGGGACTATGGCTACACCTTC. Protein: CASSLRGQGDYGYTF.

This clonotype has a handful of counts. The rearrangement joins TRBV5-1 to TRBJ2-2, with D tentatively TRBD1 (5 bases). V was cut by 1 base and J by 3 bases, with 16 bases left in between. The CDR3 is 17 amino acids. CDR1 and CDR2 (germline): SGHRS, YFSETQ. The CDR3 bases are TGCGCCAGCAGCTTGAAGTATGGCCAGGGATACACCGGGGAGCTGTTTTTT. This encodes CASSLKYGQGYTGELFF.